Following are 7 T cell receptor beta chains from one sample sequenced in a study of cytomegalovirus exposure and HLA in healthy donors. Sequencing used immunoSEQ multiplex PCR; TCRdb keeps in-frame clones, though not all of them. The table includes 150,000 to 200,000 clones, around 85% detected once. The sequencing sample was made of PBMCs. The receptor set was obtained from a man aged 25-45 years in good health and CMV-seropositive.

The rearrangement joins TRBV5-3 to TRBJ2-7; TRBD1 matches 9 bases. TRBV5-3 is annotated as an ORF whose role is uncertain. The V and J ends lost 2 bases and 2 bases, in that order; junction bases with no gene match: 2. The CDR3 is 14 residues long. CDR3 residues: CARSFDRGTYEQYF. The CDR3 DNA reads TGTGCCAGAAGCTTTGACAGGGGGACCTACGAGCAGTACTTC.

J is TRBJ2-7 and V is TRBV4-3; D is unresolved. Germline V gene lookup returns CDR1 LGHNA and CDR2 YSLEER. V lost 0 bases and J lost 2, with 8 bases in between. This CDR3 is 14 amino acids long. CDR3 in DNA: TGCGCCAGCAGCCAAGATAAACAAACCTACGAGCAGTACTTC. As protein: CASSQDKQTYEQYF.

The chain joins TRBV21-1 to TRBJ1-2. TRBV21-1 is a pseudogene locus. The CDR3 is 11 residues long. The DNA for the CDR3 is TGTGCCAGCAGCCCCCTAGGGAGTTACACCTTC. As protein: CASSPLGSYTF.

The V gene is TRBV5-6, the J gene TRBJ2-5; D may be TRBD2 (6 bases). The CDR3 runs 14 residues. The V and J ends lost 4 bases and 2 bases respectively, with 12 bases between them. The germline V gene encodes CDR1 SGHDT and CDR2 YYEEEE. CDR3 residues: CASSRRAEQETQYF. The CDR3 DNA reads TGTGCCAGCAGCCGGAGGGCTGAACAAGAGACCCAGTACTTC.

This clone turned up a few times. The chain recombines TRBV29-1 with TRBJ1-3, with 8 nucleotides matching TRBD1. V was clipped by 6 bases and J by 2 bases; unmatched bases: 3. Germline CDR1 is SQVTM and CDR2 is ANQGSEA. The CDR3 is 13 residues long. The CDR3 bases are TGCAGCGTCATGGGACAGGCTGGAAACACCATATATTTT. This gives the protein CSVMGQAGNTIYF. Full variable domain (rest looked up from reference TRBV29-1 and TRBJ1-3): SAVISQKPSRDICQRGTSLTIQCQVDSQVTMMFWYRQQPGQSLTLIATANQGSEATYESGFVIDKFPISRPNLTFSTLTVSNMSPEDSSIYLCSVMGQAGNTIYFGEGSWLTVV.

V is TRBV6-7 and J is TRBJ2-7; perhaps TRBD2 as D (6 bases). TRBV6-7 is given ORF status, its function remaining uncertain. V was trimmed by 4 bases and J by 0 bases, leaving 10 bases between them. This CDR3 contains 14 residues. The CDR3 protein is CASSCGGCSYEQYF. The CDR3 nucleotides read TGTGCCAGCAGTTGTGGAGGGTGCTCCTACGAGCAGTACTTC.

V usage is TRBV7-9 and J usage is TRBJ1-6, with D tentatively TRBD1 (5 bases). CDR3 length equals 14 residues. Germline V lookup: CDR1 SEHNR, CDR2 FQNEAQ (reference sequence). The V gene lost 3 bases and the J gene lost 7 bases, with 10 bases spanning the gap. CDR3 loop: CASSFGQLNSPLHF. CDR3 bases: TGTGCCAGCAGCTTTGGACAATTAAATTCACCCCTCCACTTT.